This note documents a single T cell receptor beta chain sequence. Its antigen is not known. This CDR3 is 15 amino acids long. CDR1 and CDR2 from the germline V gene are ENHRY and SYGVKD. V lost 6 bases, J lost 4 bases, and 19 bases lay in between. Donors were Caucasian adults residing in Nashville, Tennessee, USA. A CD45RA+ naive subset and a CD45RA-negative memory subset were split from CD4+ cells. The sample originates from a study of shared clonotypes between healthy human individuals. Notes on the study in general: Researchers sampled blood only, noting tissue repertoires likely differ.

The sorted-subset replicate PCRs were given about 210 ng DNA, which is about 30,000 T cell genomes. Sequencing was performed with immunoSEQ multiplex PCR; in TCRdb, only in-frame clones are kept and a portion is missing. The sample contains about 2.3 million clones, about 92% of which appear only once. Sequenced input: naive CD4+ T cells from PBMCs. Described subset: CD45RA+ positively selected. V gene TRBV10-3 combines with J gene TRBJ2-7; possibly TRBD2 for D (5 bases). The TCR originated in a young man in good health. Some clones in this sample may be carry-over from other donors' samples. CDR3 protein: CAISGVYGLGYEQYF. CDR3 in DNA: TGTGCCATCAGCGGGGTATACGGCTTGGGGTACGAGCAGTACTTC.